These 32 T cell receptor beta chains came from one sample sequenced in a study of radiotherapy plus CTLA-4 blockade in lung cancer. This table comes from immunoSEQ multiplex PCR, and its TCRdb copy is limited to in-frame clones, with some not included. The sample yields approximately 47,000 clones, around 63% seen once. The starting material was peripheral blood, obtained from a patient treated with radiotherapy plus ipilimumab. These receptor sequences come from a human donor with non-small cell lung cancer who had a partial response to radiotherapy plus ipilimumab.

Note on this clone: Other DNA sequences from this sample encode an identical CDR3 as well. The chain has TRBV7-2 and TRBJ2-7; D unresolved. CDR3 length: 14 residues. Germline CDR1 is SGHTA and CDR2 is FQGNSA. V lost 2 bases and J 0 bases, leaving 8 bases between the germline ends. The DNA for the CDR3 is TGTGCCAGCAGCTTAATAGTTAGCTCCTACGAGCAGTACTTC. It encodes CASSLIVSSYEQYF. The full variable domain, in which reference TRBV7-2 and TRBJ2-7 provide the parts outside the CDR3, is GAGVSQSPSNKVTEKGKDVELRCDPISGHTALYWYRQSLGQGLEFLIYFQGNSAPDKSGLPSDRFSAERTGGSVSTLTIQRTQQEDSAVYLCASSLIVSSYEQYFGPGTRLTVT.

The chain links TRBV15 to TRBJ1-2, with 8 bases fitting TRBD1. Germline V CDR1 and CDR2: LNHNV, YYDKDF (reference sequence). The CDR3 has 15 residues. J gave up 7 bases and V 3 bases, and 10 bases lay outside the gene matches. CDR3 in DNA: TGTGCCACCAGCAGGGAACAGGGGGGAGTGGGTGGCTACACCTTC. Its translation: CATSREQGGVGGYTF. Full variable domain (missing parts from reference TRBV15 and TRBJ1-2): DAMVIQNPRYQVTQFGKPVTLSCSQTLNHNVMYWYQQKSSQAPKLLFHYYDKDFNNEADTPDNFQSRRPNTSFCFLDIRSPGLGDTAMYLCATSREQGGVGGYTFGSGTRLTVV.

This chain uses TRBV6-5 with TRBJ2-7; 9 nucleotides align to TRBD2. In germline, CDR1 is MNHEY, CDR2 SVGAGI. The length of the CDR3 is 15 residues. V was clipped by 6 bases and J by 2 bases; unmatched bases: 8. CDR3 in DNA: TGTGCCAGCAGGCAAATAGCGGGGGCCCCCTACGAGCAGTACTTC. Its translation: CASRQIAGAPYEQYF.

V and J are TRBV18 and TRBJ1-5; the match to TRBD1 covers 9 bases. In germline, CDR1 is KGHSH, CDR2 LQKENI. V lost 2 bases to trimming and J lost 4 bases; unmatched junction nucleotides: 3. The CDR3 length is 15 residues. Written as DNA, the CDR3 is TGTGCCAGCTCACCAGCACAGGGGGCTAATCAGCCCCAGCATTTT. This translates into CASSPAQGANQPQHF. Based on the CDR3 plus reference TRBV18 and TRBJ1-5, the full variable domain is NAGVMQNPRHLVRRRGQEARLRCSPMKGHSHVYWYRQLPEEGLKFMVYLQKENIIDESGMPKERFSAEFPKEGPSILRIQQVVRGDSAAYFCASSPAQGANQPQHFGDGTRLSIL.

CDR3 in amino acids: CASSPQQEGQPQHF. The DNA for the CDR3 is TGTGCCAGCTCACCACAGCAGGAGGGTCAGCCCCAGCATTTT. This chain links TRBV18 with TRBJ1-5; D call uncertain. The germline CDR1 and CDR2 sequences are KGHSH and LQKENI. V shed 1 base and J shed 6 bases, with 10 bases lying between them. CDR3 length equals 14 residues.

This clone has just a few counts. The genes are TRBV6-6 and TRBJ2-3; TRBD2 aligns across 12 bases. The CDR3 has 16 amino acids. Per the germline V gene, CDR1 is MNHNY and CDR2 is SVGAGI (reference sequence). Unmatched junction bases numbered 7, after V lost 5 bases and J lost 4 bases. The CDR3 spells CASSHTLAGGPDTQYF. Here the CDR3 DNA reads TGTGCCAGCAGTCACACCCTAGCGGGGGGGCCAGATACGCAGTATTTT.

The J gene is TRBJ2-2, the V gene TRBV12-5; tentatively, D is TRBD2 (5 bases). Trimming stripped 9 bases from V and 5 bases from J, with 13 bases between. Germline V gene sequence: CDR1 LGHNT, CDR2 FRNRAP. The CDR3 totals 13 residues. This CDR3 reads CASSLSVTGELFF. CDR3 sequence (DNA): TGTGCTAGCAGTCTTAGCGTTACCGGGGAGCTGTTTTTT.

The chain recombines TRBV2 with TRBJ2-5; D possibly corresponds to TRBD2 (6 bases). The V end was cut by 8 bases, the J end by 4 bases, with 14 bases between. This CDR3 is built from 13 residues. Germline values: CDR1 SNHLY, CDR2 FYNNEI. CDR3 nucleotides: TGTGCCAGCGGTATTGGGGGAGGAGAGACCCAGTACTTC. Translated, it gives CASGIGGGETQYF.

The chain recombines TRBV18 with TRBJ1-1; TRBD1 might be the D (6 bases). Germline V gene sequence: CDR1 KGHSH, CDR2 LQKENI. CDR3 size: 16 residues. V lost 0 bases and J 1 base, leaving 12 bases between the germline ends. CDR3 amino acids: CASSPPVRGRNTEAFF. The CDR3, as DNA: TGTGCCAGCTCACCACCTGTCAGGGGTAGGAACACTGAAGCTTTCTTT. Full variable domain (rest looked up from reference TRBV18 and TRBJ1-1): NAGVMQNPRHLVRRRGQEARLRCSPMKGHSHVYWYRQLPEEGLKFMVYLQKENIIDESGMPKERFSAEFPKEGPSILRIQQVVRGDSAAYFCASSPPVRGRNTEAFFGQGTRLTVV.

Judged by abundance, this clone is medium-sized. CDR3 in amino acids: CASRHHSGNTIYF. In DNA form, the CDR3 reads TGTGCCAGCAGACACCATTCTGGAAACACCATATATTTT. The V gene is TRBV6-5, the J gene TRBJ1-3, with D hard to call. V lost 6 bases and J 1 base, leaving 7 bases between the germline ends. The length of the CDR3 is 13 residues. Germline-derived CDR1 and CDR2 are MNHEY and SVGAGI.

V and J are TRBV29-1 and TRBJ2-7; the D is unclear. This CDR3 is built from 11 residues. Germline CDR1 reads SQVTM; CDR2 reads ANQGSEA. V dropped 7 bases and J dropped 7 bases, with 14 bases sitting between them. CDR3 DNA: TGCAGCGCCAGAGAGGCTAGAGAGCAGTACTTC. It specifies CSAREAREQYF.

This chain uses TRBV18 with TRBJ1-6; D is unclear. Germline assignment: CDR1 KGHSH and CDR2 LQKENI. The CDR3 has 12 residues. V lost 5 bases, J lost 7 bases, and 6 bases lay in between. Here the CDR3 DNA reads TGTGCCAGCTCAACGGGGAATTCACCCCTCCACTTT. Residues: CASSTGNSPLHF.

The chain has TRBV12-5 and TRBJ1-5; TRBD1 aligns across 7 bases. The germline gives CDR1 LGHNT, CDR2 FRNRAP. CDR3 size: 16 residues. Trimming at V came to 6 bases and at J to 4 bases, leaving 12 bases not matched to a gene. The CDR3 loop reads CASGSLSTGANQPQHF. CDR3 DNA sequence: TGTGCTAGTGGCTCTCTATCTACAGGGGCGAATCAGCCCCAGCATTTT.

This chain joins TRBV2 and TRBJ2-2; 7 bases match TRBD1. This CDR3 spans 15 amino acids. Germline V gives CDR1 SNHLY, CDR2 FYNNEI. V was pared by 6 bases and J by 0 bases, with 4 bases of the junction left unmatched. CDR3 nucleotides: TGTGCCAGCAGGCCCGGGACAGCGAACACCGGGGAGCTGTTTTTT. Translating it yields CASRPGTANTGELFF.

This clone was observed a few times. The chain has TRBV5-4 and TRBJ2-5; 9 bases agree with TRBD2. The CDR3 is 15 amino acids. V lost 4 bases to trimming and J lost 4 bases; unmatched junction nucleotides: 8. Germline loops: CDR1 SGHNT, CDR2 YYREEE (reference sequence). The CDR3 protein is CASSPPTSGGETQYF. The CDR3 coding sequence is TGTGCCAGCAGCCCGCCGACTAGCGGAGGAGAGACCCAGTACTTC.

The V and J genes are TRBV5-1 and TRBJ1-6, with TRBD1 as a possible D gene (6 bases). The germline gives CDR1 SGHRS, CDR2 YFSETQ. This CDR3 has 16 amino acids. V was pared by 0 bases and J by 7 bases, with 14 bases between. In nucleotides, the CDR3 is TGCGCCAGCAGCTTGGTGGGGGGGCGCGAGAATTCACCCCTCCACTTT. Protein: CASSLVGGRENSPLHF. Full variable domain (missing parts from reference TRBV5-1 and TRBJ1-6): KAGVTQTPRYLIKTRGQQVTLSCSPISGHRSVSWYQQTPGQGLQFLFEYFSETQRNKGNFPGRFSGRQFSNSRSEMNVSTLELGDSALYLCASSLVGGRENSPLHFGNGTRLTVT.

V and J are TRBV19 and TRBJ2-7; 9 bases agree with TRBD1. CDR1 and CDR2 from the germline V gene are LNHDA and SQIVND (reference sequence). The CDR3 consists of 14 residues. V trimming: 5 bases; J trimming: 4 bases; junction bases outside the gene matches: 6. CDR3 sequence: CASSFRQGGYEQYF. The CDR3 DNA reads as TGTGCCAGTAGTTTCCGACAGGGGGGATACGAGCAGTACTTC.

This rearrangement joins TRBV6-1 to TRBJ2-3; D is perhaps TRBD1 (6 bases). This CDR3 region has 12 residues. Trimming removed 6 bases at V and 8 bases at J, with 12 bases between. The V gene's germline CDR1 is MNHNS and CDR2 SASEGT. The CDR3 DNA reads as TGTGCCAGCAGCTCTCCACAGGGTACGCAGTATTTT. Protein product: CASSSPQGTQYF.

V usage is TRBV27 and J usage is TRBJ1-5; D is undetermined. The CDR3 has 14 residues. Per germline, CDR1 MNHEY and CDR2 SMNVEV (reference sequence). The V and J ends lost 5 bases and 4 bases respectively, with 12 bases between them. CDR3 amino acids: CASSRTPRNQPQHF. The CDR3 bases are TGTGCCAGCAGTCGGACTCCTAGGAATCAGCCCCAGCATTTT.

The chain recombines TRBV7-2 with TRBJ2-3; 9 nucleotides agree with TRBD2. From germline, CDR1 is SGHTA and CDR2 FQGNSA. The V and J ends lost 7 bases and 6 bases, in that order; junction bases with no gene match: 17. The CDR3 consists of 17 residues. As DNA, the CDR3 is TGTGCCAGCACCTTCGGAGGTGCGGGGGGGCCGTGGGATACGCAGTATTTT. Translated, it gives CASTFGGAGGPWDTQYF.

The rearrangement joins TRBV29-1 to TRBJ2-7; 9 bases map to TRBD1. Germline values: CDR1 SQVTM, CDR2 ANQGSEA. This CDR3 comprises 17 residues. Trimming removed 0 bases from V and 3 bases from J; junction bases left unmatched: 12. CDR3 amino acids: CSVEDRQGVSSYYEQYF. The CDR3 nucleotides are TGCAGCGTTGAAGATCGACAGGGGGTTTCCTCGTACTACGAGCAGTACTTC.

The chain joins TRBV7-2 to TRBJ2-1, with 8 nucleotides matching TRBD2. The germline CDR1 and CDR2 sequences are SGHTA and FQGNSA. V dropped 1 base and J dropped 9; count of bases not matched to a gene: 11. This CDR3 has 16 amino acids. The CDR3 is CASSLDSGTLRGEQFF. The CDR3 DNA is TGTGCCAGCAGCTTAGATAGCGGGACCCTGCGGGGTGAGCAGTTCTTC. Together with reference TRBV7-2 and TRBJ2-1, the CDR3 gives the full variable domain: GAGVSQSPSNKVTEKGKDVELRCDPISGHTALYWYRQSLGQGLEFLIYFQGNSAPDKSGLPSDRFSAERTGGSVSTLTIQRTQQEDSAVYLCASSLDSGTLRGEQFFGPGTRLTVL.

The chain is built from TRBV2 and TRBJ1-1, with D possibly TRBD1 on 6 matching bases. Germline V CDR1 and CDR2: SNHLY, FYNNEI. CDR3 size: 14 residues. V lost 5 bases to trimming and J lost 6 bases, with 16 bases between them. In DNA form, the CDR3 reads TGTGCCAGCAGTAGGACAGTACTTAGTTCTGAAGCTTTCTTT. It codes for CASSRTVLSSEAFF.

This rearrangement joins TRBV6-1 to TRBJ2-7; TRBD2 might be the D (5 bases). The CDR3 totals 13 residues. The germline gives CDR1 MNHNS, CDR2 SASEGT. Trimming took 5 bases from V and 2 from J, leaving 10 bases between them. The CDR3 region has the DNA TGTGCCAGCAGTCTCACTAGGACCTACGAGCAGTACTTC. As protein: CASSLTRTYEQYF.

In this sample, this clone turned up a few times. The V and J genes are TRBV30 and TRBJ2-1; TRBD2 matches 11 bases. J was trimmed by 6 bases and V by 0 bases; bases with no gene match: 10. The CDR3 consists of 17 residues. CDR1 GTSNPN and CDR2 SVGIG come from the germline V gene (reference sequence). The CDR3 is CAWSVQWLAGGGNEQFF. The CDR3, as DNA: TGTGCCTGGAGTGTACAGTGGCTAGCGGGGGGTGGCAATGAGCAGTTCTTC.

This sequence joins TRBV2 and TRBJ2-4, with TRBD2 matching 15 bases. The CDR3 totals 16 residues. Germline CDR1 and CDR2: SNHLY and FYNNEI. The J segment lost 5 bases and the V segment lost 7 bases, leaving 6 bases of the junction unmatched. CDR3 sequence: CASKSGLAGGENIQYF. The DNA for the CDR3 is TGTGCCAGCAAATCCGGACTAGCGGGAGGGGAAAACATTCAGTACTTC.

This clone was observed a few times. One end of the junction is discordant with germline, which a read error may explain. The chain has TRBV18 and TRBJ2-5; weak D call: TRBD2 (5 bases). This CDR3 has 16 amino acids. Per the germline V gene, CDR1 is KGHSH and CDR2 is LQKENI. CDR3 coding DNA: TGTGCCAGCTCCCCACCGCGGAAGAGCGGCCAAGAGACCCAGTACTTC. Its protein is CASSPPRKSGQETQYF.

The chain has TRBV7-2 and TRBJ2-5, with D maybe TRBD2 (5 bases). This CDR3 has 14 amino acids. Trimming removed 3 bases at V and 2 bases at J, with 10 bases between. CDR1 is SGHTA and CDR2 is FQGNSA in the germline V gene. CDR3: CASSLSRVQETQYF. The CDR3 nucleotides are TGTGCCAGCAGCTTGTCGCGGGTGCAAGAGACCCAGTACTTC.

The CDR3 DNA sequence: TGCGCCAGCAGCTTGGGTGGGAGGGAATACAATGAGCAGTTCTTC. Translation gives CASSLGGREYNEQFF. The V call is TRBV5-1, the J call TRBJ2-1; 7 nucleotides match TRBD2. Trimming cost V 0 bases and J 4 bases; bases outside gene matches: 4. CDR1 is SGHRS, CDR2 YFSETQ, per germline. This CDR3 is 15 amino acids long.

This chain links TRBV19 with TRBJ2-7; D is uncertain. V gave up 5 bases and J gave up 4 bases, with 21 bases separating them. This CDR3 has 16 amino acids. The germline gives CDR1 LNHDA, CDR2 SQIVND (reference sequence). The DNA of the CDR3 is TGTGCCAGTAGTCGACCCCGGATAACAGCCCCTTACGAGCAGTACTTC. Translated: CASSRPRITAPYEQYF.

CDR3 sequence: CASSPPFNIDSEFF. The CDR3 nucleotides read TGTGCCAGCAGCCCCCCGTTCAACATCGATTCTGAGTTCTTC. The chain has TRBV7-2 and TRBJ2-1, with D unresolved. V lost 5 bases and J 14 bases, leaving 22 bases between the germline ends. The germline V gene encodes CDR1 SGHTA and CDR2 FQGNSA. CDR3 length: 14 amino acids.

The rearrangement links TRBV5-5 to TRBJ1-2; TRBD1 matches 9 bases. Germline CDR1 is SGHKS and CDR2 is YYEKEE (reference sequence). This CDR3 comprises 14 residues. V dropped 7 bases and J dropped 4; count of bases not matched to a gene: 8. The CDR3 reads CASRGQGDIYGYTF. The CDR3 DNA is TGTGCCAGCCGGGGACAGGGAGACATCTATGGCTACACCTTC.